The 3 T cell receptor beta chains given below trace back to one sample, sequenced in a study of regulatory T cells in long-lasting Graves disease. Time point meaning: newly diagnosed GD, antithyroid drugs for less than 3 months. PBMC-extracted RNA yielded the TCR library. Library construction for TCR beta used iRepertoire HTBI primers and Arm-PCR of CDR3 regions. TCRdb re-analysed the multiplex PCR reads in MiXCR, keeping a single row per CDR3 protein. The data hold roughly 610,000 distinct CDR3 sequences, with about 16% observed a single time. In addition, the sample was reused for a study of T cells in Graves' hyperthyroidism and ophthalmopathy.

This material consisted of peripheral blood mononuclear cells (PBMCs), taken at new diagnosis, from a patient treated with antithyroid drugs. Receptors were obtained from a young man with Graves disease.

This clonotype was detected only a few times. The rearrangement joins TRBV10-2 to TRBJ1-3; possible D gene TRBD1, 5 bases. The CDR3 covers 15 residues. Germline V lookup: CDR1 WSHSY, CDR2 SAAADI. V dropped 8 bases and J dropped 2 bases, with 16 bases sitting between them. CDR3 sequence: CASHETGLAGNTIYF. In DNA form, the CDR3 reads TGCGCCAGCCATGAGACGGGACTCGCTGGAAACACCATATATTTT.

Only a few counts were recorded for this clonotype. The V gene is TRBV5-1, the J gene TRBJ1-1, with a weak D call TRBD1 (6 bases). Trimming shortened V by 3 bases and J by 1 base, and 19 bases separated the two germline ends. The length of the CDR3 is 17 residues. Germline V gene sequence: CDR1 SGHRS, CDR2 YFSETQ. This CDR3 is CASSYDGSGRGNTEAFF. In nucleotides, the CDR3 is TGCGCCAGCAGCTATGACGGGTCCGGCAGGGGGAACACTGAAGCTTTCTTT.

Ten or more counts support this clonotype. V gene TRBV7-8 combines with J gene TRBJ2-2, with unresolved D. The CDR3 consists of 13 residues. Trimming stripped 7 bases from V and 2 bases from J, with 8 bases between. The germline CDR1 and CDR2 sequences are SGHVS and FQNEAQ. The CDR3 loop is CASTPSNTGELFF. The CDR3 region has the DNA TGTGCCAGCACTCCGAGCAACACCGGGGAGCTGTTTTTT. The full variable domain, with the rest looked up from reference TRBV7-8 and TRBJ2-2, is GAGVSQSPRYKVAKRGQDVALRCDPISGHVSLFWYQQALGQGPEFLTYFQNEAQLDKSGLPSDRFFAERPEGSVSTLKIQRTQQEDSAVYLCASTPSNTGELFFGEGSRLTVL.